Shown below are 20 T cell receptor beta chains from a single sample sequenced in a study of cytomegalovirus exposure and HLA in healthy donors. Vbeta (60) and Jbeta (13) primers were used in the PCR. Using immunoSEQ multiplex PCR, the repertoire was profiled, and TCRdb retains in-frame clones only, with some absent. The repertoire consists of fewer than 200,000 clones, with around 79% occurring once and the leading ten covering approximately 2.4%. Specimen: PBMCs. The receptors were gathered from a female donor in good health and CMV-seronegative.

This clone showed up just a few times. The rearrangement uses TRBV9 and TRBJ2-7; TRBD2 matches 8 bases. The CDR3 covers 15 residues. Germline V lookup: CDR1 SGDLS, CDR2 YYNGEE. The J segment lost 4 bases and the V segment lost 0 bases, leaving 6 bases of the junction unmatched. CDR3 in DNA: TGTGCCAGCAGCGTAGCTCCTAGCGGGCAGTACGAGCAGTACTTC. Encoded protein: CASSVAPSGQYEQYF.

In DNA form, the CDR3 reads TGTGCCAGCAGCTTAGAGGAGACAGATACGCAGTATTTT. This sequence encodes CASSLEETDTQYF. This chain connects TRBV7-9 to TRBJ2-3; D call uncertain. The length of the CDR3 is 13 residues. Germline V gene lookup returns CDR1 SEHNR and CDR2 FQNEAQ (reference sequence). Trimming removed 1 base from V and 3 bases from J, with 5 bases in between.

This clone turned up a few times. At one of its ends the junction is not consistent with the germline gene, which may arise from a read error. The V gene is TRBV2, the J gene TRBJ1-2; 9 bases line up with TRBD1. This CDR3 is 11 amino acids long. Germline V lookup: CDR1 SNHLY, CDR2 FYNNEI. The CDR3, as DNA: TGTGCCAGCAGATCTGACAGGGGGTTTCAGTTC. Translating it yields CASRSDRGFQF.

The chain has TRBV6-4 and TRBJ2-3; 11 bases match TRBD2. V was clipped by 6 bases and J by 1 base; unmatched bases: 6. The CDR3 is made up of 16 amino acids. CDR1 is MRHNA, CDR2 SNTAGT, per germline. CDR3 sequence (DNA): TGTGCCAGCAGCCTAACGACTAGCGGGGGCACAGATACGCAGTATTTT. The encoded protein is CASSLTTSGGTDTQYF.

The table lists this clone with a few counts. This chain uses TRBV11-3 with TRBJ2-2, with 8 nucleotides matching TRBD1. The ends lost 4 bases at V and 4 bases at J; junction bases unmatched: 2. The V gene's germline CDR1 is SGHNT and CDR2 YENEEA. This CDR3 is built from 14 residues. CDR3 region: CASSWTGSTGELFF. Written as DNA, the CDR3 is TGTGCCAGCAGCTGGACAGGGAGCACCGGGGAGCTGTTTTTT.

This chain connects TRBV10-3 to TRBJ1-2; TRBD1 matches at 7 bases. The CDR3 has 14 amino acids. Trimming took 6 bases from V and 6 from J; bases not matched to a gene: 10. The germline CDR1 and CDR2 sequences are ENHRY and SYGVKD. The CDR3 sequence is CAISGDRVSDGYTF. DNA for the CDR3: TGTGCCATCAGCGGAGACAGGGTGTCGGATGGCTACACCTTC.

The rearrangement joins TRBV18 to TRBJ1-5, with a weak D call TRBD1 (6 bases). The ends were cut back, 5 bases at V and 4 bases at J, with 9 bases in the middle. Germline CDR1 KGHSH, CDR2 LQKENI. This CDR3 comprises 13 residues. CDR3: CASSIQGNQPQHF. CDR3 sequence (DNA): TGTGCCAGCTCAATACAGGGAAATCAGCCCCAGCATTTT.

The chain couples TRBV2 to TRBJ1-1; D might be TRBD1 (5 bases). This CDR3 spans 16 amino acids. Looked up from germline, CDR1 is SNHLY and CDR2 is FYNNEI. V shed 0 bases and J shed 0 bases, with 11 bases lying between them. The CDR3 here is CASSEALGEVNTEAFF. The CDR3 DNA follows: TGTGCCAGCAGTGAAGCGCTAGGGGAAGTGAACACTGAAGCTTTCTTT.

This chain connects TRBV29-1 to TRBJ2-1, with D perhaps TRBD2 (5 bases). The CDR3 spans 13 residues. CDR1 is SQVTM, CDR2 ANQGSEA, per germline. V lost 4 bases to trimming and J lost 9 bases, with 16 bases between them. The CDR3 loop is CSVGASPYREQFF. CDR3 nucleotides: TGCAGCGTTGGGGCTAGCCCGTATCGTGAGCAGTTCTTC.

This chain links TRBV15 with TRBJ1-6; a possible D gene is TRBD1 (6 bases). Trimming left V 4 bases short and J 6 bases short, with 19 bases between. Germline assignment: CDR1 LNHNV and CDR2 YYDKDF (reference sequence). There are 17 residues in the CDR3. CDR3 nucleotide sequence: TGTGCCACCAGCACCCGTCCCCCAGGGGCTGGTAATTCACCCCTCCACTTT. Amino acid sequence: CATSTRPPGAGNSPLHF.

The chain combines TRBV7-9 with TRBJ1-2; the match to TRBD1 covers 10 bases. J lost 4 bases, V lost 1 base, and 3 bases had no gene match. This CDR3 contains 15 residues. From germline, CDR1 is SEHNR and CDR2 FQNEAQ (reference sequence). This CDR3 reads CASSLGTGGIYGYTF. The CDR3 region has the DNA TGTGCCAGCAGCTTAGGGACAGGGGGGATCTATGGCTACACCTTC.

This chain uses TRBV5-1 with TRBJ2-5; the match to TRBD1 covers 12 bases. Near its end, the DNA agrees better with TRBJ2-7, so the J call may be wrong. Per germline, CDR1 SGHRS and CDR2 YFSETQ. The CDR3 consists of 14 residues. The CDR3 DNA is TGCGCCAGCTCTTCGGGACAGGGGGCCAACGAGCAGTACTTC. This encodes CASSSGQGANEQYF.

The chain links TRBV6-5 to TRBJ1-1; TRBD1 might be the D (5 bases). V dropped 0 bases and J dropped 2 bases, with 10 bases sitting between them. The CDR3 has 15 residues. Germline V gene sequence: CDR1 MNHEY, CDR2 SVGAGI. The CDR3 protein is CASSYSHGGNTEAFF. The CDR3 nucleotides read TGTGCCAGCAGTTACTCCCACGGGGGAAACACTGAAGCTTTCTTT.

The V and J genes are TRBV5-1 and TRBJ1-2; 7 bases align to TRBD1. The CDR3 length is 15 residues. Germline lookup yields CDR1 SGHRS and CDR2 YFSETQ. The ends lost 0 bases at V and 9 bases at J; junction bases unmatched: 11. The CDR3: CASSLVSGGKTSYTF. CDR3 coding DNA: TGCGCCAGCAGCTTGGTCTCAGGGGGGAAAACTAGCTACACCTTC.

The CDR3 bases are TGTGCCAGCAGCTTAGAAACGATCCTACGAGGGCAGTACTTC. Its protein is CASSLETILRGQYF. The chain couples TRBV11-3 to TRBJ2-7; D ambiguous. Trimming cost V 0 bases and J 9 bases, with 15 bases left between them. CDR3 length equals 14 residues. CDR1 and CDR2 from the germline V gene are SGHNT and YENEEA.

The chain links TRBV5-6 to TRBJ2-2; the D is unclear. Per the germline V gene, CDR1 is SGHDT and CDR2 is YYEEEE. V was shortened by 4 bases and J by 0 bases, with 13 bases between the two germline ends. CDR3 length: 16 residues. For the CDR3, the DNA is TGTGCCAGCAGCGGCCGCACGGGTTCGAACACCGGGGAGCTGTTTTTT. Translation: CASSGRTGSNTGELFF. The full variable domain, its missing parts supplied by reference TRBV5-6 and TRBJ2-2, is DAGVTQSPTHLIKTRGQQVTLRCSPKSGHDTVSWYQQALGQGPQFIFQYYEEEERQRGNFPDRFSGHQFPNYSSELNVNALLLGDSALYLCASSGRTGSNTGELFFGEGSRLTVL.

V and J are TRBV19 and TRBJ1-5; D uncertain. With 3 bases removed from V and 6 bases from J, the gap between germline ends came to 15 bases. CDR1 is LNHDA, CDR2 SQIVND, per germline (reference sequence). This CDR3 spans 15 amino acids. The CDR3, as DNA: TGTGCCAGTAGTATCTCGACGCGGGGAGGTCAGCCCCAGCATTTT. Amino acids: CASSISTRGGQPQHF.

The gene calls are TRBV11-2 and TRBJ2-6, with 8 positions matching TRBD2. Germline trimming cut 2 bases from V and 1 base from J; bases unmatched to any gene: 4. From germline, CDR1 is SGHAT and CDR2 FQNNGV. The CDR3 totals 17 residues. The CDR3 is CASSLKRGNSGANVLTF. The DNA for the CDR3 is TGTGCCAGCAGCTTAAAGCGGGGGAATTCTGGGGCCAACGTCCTGACTTTC.

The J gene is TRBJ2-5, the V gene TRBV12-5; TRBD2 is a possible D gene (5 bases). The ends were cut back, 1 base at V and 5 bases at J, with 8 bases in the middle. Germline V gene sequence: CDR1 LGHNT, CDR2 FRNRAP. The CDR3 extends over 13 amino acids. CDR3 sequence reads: CASGLGTAETQYF. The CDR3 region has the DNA TGTGCTAGTGGTTTGGGGACTGCTGAGACCCAGTACTTC.

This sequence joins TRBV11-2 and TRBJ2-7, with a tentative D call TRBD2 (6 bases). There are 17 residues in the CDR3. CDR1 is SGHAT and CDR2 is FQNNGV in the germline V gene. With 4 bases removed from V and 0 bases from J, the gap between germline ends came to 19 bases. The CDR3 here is CASSSYRDSRASYEQYF. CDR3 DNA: TGTGCCAGCAGCTCGTATCGGGACTCCCGAGCCTCCTACGAGCAGTACTTC.